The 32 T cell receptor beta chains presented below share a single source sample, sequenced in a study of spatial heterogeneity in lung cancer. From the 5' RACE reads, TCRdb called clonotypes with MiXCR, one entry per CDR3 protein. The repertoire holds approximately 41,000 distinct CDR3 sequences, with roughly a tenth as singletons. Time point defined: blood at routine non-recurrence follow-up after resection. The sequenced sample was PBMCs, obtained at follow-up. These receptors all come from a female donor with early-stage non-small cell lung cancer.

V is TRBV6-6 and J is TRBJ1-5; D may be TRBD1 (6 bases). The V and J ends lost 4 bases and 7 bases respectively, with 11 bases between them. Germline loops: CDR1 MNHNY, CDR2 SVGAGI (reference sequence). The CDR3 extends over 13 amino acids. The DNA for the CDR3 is TGTGCCAGCAGTTCTGGGGGCGGACAGCCCCAGCATTTT. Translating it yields CASSSGGGQPQHF.

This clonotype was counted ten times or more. In DNA form, the CDR3 reads TGTGCCAGCAGCCTGCGGACGGTCAACTCTGGAAACACCATATATTTT. Its translation is CASSLRTVNSGNTIYF. This rearrangement joins TRBV7-2 to TRBJ1-3; D is unclear. Germline V gene lookup returns CDR1 SGHTA and CDR2 FQGNSA. The CDR3 loop spans 16 amino acids. V shed 5 bases and J shed 0 bases, with 14 bases lying between them.

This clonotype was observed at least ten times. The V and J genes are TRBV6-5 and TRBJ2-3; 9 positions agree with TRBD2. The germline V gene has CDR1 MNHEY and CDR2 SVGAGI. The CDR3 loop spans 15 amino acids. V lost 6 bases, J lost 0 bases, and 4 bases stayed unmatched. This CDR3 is CASRASGVSTDTQYF. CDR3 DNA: TGTGCCAGCAGGGCTAGCGGGGTTAGCACAGATACGCAGTATTTT.

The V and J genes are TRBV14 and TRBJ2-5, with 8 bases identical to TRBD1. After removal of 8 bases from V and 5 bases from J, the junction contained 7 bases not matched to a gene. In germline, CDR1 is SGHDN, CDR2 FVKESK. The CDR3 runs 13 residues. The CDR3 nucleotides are TGTGCCAGCCAGGGACAGGCATACGAGACCCAGTACTTC. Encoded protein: CASQGQAYETQYF.

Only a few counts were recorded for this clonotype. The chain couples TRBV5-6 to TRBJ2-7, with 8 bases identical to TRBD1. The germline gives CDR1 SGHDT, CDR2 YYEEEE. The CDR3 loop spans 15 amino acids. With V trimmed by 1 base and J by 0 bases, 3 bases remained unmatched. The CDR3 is CASSLTGQGSYEQYF. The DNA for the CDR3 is TGTGCCAGCAGCTTGACAGGACAGGGCTCCTACGAGCAGTACTTC.

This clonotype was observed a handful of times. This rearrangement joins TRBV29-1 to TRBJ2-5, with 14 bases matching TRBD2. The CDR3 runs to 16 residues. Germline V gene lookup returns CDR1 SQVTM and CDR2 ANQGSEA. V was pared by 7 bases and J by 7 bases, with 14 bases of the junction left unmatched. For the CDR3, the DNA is TGCAGCGCCCCCGGGACTAGCGGGGGAGCCCGGGTGACCCAGTACTTC. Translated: CSAPGTSGGARVTQYF.

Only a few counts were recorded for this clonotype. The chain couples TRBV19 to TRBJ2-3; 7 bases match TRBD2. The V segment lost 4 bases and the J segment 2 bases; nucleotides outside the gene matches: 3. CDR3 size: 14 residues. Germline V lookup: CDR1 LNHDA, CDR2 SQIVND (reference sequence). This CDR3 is CASSRLADTDTQYF. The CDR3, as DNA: TGTGCCAGTAGTAGACTAGCTGACACAGATACGCAGTATTTT.

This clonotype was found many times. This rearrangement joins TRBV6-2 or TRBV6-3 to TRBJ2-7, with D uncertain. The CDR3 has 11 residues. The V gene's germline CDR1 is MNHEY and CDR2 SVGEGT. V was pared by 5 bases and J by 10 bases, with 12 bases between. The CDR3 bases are TGTGCCAGCAGTCCCCGGGCCATACAGTACTTC. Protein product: CASSPRAIQYF.

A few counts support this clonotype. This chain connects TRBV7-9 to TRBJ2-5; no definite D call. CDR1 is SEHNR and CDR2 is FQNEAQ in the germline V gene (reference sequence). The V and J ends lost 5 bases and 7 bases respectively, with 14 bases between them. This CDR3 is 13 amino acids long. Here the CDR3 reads CASSNIALGTQYF. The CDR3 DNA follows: TGTGCCAGCAGCAACATAGCCCTGGGGACCCAGTACTTC.

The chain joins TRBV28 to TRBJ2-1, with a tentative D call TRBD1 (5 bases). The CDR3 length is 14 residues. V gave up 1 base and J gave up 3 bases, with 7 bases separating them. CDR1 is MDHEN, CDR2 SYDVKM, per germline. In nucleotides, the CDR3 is TGTGCCAGCAGTTTATCAGACAGCTACAATGAGCAGTTCTTC. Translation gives CASSLSDSYNEQFF.

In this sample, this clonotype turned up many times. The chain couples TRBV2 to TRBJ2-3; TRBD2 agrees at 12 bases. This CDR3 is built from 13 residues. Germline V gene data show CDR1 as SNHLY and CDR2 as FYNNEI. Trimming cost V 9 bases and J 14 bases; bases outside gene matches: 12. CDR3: CASTGTSGPMRYF. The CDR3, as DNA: TGTGCCAGTACCGGGACTAGCGGGCCCATGCGGTATTTT.

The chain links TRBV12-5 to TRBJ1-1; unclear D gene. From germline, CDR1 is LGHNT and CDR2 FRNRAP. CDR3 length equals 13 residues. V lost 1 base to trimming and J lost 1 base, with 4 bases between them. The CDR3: CASGLETNTEAFF. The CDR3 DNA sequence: TGTGCTAGTGGTTTGGAAACGAACACTGAAGCTTTCTTT.

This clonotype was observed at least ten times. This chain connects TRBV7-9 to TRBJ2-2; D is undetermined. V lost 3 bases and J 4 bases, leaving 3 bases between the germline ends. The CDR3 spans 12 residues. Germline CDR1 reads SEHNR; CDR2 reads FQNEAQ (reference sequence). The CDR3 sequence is CASSFRTGELFF. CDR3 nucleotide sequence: TGTGCCAGCAGCTTCCGCACCGGGGAGCTGTTTTTT.

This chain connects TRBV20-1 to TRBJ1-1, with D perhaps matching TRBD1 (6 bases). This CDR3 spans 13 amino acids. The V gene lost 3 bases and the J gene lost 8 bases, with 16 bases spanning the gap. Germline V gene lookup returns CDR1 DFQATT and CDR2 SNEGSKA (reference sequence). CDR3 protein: CSASEGGESEAFF. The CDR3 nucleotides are TGCAGTGCTAGTGAGGGGGGCGAATCAGAAGCTTTCTTT.

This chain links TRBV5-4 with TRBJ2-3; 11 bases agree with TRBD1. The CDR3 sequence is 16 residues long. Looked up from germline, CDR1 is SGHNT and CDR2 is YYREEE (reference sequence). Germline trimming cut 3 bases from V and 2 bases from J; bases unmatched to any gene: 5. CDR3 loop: CASSSPGQGVTDTQYF. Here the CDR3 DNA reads TGTGCCAGCAGCTCCCCGGGACAGGGGGTCACAGATACGCAGTATTTT.

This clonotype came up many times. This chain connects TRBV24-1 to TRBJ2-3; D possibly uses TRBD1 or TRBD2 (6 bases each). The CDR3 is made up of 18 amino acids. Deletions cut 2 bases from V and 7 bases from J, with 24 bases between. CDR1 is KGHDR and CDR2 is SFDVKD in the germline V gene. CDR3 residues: CATSDSWGLAEGGNTQYF. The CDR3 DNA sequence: TGTGCCACCAGTGATTCCTGGGGGTTGGCGGAGGGGGGAAATACGCAGTATTTT.

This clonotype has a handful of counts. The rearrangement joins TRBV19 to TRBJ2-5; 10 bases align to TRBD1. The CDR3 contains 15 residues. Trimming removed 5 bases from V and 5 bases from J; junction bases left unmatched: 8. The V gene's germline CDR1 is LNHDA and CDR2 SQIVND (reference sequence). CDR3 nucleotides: TGTGCCAGTAGTCCCAGACAGGGGGCCGGGGAGACCCAGTACTTC. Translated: CASSPRQGAGETQYF.

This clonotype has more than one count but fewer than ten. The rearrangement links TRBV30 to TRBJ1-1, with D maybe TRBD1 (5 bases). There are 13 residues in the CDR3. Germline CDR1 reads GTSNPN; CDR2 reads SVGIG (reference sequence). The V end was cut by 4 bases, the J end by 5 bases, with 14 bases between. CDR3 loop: CAWTTGTRTEAFF. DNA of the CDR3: TGTGCCTGGACTACCGGGACCCGAACTGAAGCTTTCTTT.

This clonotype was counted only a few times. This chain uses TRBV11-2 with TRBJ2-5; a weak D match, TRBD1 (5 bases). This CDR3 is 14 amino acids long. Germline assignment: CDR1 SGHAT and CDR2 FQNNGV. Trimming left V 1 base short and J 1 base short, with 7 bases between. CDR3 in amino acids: CASSLVTVQETQYF. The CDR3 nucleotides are TGTGCCAGCAGCTTAGTGACAGTCCAAGAGACCCAGTACTTC.

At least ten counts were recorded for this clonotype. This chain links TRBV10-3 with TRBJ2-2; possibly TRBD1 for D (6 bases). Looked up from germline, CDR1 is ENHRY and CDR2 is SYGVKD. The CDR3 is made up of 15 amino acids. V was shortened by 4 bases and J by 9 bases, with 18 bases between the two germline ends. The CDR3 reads CAISGGGLGVRELFF. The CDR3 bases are TGTGCCATCAGTGGTGGGGGCCTCGGGGTCCGGGAGCTGTTTTTT.

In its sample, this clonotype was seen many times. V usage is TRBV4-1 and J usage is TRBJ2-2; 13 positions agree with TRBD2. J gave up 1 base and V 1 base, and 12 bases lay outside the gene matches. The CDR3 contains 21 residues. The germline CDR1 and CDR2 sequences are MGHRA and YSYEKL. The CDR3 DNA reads TGCGCCAGCAGCCAAGGGCCTCTTACTAGCGGGGGGGCCCGGAACACCGGGGAGCTGTTTTTT. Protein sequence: CASSQGPLTSGGARNTGELFF.

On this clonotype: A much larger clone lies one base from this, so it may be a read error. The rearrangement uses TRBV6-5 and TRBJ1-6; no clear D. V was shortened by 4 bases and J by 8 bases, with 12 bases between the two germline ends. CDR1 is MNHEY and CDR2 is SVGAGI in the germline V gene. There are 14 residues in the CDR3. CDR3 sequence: CASSFGGDDSPLHF. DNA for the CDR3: TGTGCCAGCAGTTTCGGAGGAGACGATTCACCCCTCCACTTT.

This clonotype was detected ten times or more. The CDR3 sequence is CSAGGGVYGYTF. CDR3 DNA: TGCAGTGCTGGGGGAGGGGTCTATGGCTACACCTTC. The genes are TRBV20-1 and TRBJ1-2; TRBD1 might be the D (5 bases). Germline CDR1 DFQATT, CDR2 SNEGSKA (reference sequence). The CDR3 is 12 amino acids. Trimming took 5 bases from V and 4 from J, leaving 11 bases between them.

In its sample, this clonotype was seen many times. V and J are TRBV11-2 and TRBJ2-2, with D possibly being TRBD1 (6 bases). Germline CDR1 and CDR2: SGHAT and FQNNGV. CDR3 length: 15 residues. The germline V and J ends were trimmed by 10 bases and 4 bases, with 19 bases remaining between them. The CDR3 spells CATTTYPRGTGELFF. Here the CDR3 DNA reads TGTGCCACCACCACGTACCCCAGGGGCACCGGGGAGCTGTTTTTT.

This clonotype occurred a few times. CDR3 residues: CASSPRTGSSNQPQHF. CDR3 sequence (DNA): TGTGCCAGCAGTCCTCGGACAGGGAGTAGCAATCAGCCCCAGCATTTT. V gene TRBV27 combines with J gene TRBJ1-5; 8 bases match TRBD1. Germline loops: CDR1 MNHEY, CDR2 SMNVEV (reference sequence). The junction had 6 bases not matched to a gene; V was cut back by 5 bases and J by 0 bases. The CDR3 is 16 amino acids.

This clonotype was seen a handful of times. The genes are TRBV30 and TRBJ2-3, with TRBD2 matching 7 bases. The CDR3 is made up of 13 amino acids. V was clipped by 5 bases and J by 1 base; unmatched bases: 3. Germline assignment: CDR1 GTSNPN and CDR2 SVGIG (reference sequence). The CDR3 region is CAWGAGGTDTQYF. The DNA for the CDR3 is TGTGCCTGGGGGGCGGGGGGCACAGATACGCAGTATTTT.

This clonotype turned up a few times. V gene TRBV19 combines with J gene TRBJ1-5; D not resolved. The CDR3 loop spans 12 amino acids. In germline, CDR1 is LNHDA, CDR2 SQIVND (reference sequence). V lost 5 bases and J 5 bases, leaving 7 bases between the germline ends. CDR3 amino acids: CASSEGDQPQHF. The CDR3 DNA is TGTGCCAGTAGTGAGGGCGATCAGCCCCAGCATTTT.

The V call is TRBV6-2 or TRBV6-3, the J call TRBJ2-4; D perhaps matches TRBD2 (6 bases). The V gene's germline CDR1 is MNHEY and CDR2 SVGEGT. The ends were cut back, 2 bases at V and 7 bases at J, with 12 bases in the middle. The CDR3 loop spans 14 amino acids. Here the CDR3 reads CASSYLGGENIQYF. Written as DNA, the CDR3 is TGTGCCAGCAGTTACCTGGGAGGAGAGAACATTCAGTACTTC.

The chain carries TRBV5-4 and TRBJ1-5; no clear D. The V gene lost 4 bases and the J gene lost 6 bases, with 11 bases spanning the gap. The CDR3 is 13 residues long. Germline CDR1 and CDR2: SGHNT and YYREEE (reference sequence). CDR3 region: CASSPGVGQPQHF. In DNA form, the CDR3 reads TGTGCCAGCAGCCCGGGTGTCGGTCAGCCCCAGCATTTT.

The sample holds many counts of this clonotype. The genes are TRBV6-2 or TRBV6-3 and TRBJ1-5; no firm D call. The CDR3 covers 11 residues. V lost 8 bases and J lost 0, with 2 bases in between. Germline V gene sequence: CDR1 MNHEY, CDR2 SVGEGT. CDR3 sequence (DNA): TGTGCCAGCGGTAGCAATCAGCCCCAGCATTTT. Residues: CASGSNQPQHF.

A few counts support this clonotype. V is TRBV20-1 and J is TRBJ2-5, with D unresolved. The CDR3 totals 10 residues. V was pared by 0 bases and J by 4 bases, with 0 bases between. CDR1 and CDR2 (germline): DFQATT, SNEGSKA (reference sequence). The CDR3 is CSAREETQYF. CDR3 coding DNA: TGCAGTGCTAGAGAAGAGACCCAGTACTTC.

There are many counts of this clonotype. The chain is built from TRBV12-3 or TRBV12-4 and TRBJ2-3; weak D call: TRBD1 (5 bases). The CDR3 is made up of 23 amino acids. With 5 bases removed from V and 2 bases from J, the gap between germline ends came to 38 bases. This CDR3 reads CASSEITSLFPLGQNPYTDTQYF. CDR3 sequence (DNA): TGTGCCAGCAGTGAAATTACCTCGCTTTTCCCCCTCGGACAAAACCCCTACACAGATACGCAGTATTTT.